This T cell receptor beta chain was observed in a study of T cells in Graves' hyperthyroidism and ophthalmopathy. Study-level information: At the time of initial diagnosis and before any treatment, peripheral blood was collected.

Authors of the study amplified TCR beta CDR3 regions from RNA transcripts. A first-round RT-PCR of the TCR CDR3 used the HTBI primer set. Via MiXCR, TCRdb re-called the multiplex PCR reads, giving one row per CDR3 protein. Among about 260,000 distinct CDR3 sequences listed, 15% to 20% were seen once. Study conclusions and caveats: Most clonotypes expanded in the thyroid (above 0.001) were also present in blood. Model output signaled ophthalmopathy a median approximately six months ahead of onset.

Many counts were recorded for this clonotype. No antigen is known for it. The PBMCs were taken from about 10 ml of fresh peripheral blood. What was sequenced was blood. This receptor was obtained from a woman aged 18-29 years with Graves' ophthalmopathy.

Here the CDR3 DNA reads TGTGCCAGCAGTTGGACAGGGGAACAGCCCCAGCATTTT. Protein: CASSWTGEQPQHF. The rearrangement joins TRBV2 to TRBJ1-5; 9 nucleotides match TRBD1. Germline loops: CDR1 SNHLY, CDR2 FYNNEI. The CDR3 consists of 13 residues. Losses at the gene ends were 5 bases for V and 7 bases for J; bases not matched to a gene: 3.